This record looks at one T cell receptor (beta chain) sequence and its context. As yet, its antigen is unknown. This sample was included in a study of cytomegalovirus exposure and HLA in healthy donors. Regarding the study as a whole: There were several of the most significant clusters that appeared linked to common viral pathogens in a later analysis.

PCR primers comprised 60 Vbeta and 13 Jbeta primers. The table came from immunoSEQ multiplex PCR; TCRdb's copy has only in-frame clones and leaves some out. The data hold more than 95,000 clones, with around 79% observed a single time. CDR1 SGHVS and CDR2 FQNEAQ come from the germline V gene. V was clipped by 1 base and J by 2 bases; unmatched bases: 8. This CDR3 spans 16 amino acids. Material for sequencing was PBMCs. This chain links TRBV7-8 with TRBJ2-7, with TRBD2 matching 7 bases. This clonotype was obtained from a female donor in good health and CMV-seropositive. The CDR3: CASSLDVWEGPYEQYF. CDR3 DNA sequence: TGTGCCAGCAGCTTAGATGTATGGGAGGGCCCCTACGAGCAGTACTTC.